A selection of T cell receptor beta chains follows, all from one sample in a study of cytomegalovirus exposure and HLA in healthy donors. This table comes from immunoSEQ multiplex PCR, and its TCRdb copy is limited to in-frame clones, with some not included. The sample carries 63,000 or so clones, roughly 70% recorded once. Sequenced material: PBMCs. Receptors were obtained from a man between 50 and 59 years old in good health and CMV-seronegative. Both conserved end residues are part of each CDR3. The order of the fields is CDR3 length, V gene, clone size, D gene, J gene, CDR3 DNA, CDR3 protein. D genes are given only for firm matches. Some rows have no size entry. The others give once, few or many, or a class for an expanded clone.

length: 14
V: TRBV9
size: once
D: -
J: TRBJ2-3
DNA: TGTGCCAGCAGCGTAAGCAGGGCGGCAGATACGCAGTATTTT
CDR3: CASSVSRAADTQYF

length: 13
V: TRBV7-9
size: few
D: -
J: TRBJ1-1
DNA: TGTGCCAGCAGCTTAGCGGGGCAGACCGAAGCTTTCTTT
CDR3: CASSLAGQTEAFF

length: 12
V: TRBV9
size: -
D: -
J: TRBJ1-1
DNA: TGTGCCAGCAGCGTCGAACGGGGGGCAGCTTTCTTT
CDR3: CASSVERGAAFF

length: 17
V: TRBV5-1
size: -
D: TRBD2
J: TRBJ2-3
DNA: TGCGCCAGCAGCTTCACGCGGGGGAAAACAAGCACAGATACGCAGTATTTT
CDR3: CASSFTRGKTSTDTQYF

length: 13
V: TRBV7-3
size: once
D: -
J: TRBJ2-3
DNA: TGTGCCAGCAGCTCTAGCATCGGTGGTACGCAGTATTTT
CDR3: CASSSSIGGTQYF

length: 16
V: TRBV25-1
size: -
D: TRBD2
J: TRBJ2-5
DNA: TGTGCCAGCAGTGTCCGCGGGGGACTAGCTGGCGAGACCCAGTACTTC
CDR3: CASSVRGGLAGETQYF

length: 13
V: TRBV12-5
size: -
D: -
J: TRBJ1-1
DNA: TGTGCTAGTGGTTTCAGGGGCGCGACTGAAGCTTTCTTT
CDR3: CASGFRGATEAFF

length: 14
V: TRBV7-9
size: many
D: -
J: TRBJ1-2
DNA: TGTGAAAGCAGCTTACGAGTCGGGGGCTATGGCTACACCTTC
CDR3: CESSLRVGGYGYTF

length: 13
V: TRBV19
size: -
D: -
J: TRBJ2-7
DNA: TGTGCCAGTAGTATGCCCCCAGCCTACGAGCAGTACTTC
CDR3: CASSMPPAYEQYF

length: 14
V: TRBV7-9
size: -
D: -
J: TRBJ1-3
DNA: TGTGCCAGCAGCTCGTTCCTATCTGGAAACACCATATATTTT
CDR3: CASSSFLSGNTIYF

length: 14
V: TRBV5-4
size: -
D: -
J: TRBJ1-6
DNA: TGTGCCAGCACCCTTGGGGGGGTGGATTCACCCCTCCACTTT
CDR3: CASTLGGVDSPLHF

length: 13
V: TRBV5-6
size: -
D: -
J: TRBJ1-1
DNA: TGTGCCAGCAGCTTATATACAGTGGGCCGAGCTTTCTTT
CDR3: CASSLYTVGRAFF

length: 15
V: TRBV5-1
size: few
D: TRBD2
J: TRBJ2-7
DNA: TGCGCCAGCAGCTTCATAGCGGGGGGGCCTCGAGAGCAGTACTTC
CDR3: CASSFIAGGPREQYF

length: 14
V: TRBV2
size: -
D: -
J: TRBJ2-5
DNA: TGTGCCAGCAGCGGAGGGTGGGCGGGGGAGACCCAGTACTTC
CDR3: CASSGGWAGETQYF

length: 14
V: TRBV7-3
size: -
D: TRBD1
J: TRBJ2-5
DNA: TGTGCCAGCAGCGCCGGGACAGGGGCCGAGACCCAGTACTTC
CDR3: CASSAGTGAETQYF

length: 15
V: TRBV5-1
size: medium-sized
D: TRBD1
J: TRBJ2-7
DNA: TGCGCCAGCAGCCCCACGGGGACAGGGGAATACGAGCAGTACTTC
CDR3: CASSPTGTGEYEQYF

length: 11
V: TRBV19
size: once
D: -
J: TRBJ2-7
DNA: TGTGCCAGTATGGGAGCCTACGAGCAGTACTTC
CDR3: CASMGAYEQYF

length: 14
V: TRBV7-6
size: -
D: -
J: TRBJ1-2
DNA: TGTGCCAGCAGCTTAGGGGCCGACGTATATGGCTACACCTTC
CDR3: CASSLGADVYGYTF

length: 17
V: TRBV7-8
size: -
D: TRBD1
J: TRBJ1-1
DNA: TGTGCCAGCAGCTTAGGGCAGGGGGCAGGGCGGAACACTGAAGCTTTCTTT
CDR3: CASSLGQGAGRNTEAFF

length: 11
V: TRBV7-9
size: -
D: -
J: TRBJ2-3
DNA: TGTTCCAGCAGCTCAGGAGATACGCAGTATTTT
CDR3: CSSSSGDTQYF

length: 15
V: TRBV9
size: -
D: TRBD1
J: TRBJ2-2
DNA: TGTGCCAGCAGGAGGACAGGGGGTTTCACCGGGGAGCTGTTTTTT
CDR3: CASRRTGGFTGELFF

length: 11
V: TRBV30
size: -
D: -
J: TRBJ2-7
DNA: TGTGCCTTAGGGGTATCCTACGAGCAGTACTTC
CDR3: CALGVSYEQYF

length: 16
V: TRBV7-3
size: -
D: TRBD1
J: TRBJ1-2
DNA: TGTGCCAGCAGCCCGACAGGGGGGAATCTTAACTATGGCTACACCTTC
CDR3: CASSPTGGNLNYGYTF

length: 13
V: TRBV19
size: few
D: -
J: TRBJ1-2
DNA: TGTGCCAGTAGCTGGGAGGGCACCTATGGCTACACCTTC
CDR3: CASSWEGTYGYTF

length: 13
V: TRBV5-6
size: -
D: TRBD1
J: TRBJ1-2
DNA: TGTGCCAGCAGCTTAGGGACAGGGTATGGCTACACCTTC
CDR3: CASSLGTGYGYTF

length: 16
V: TRBV7-2
size: -
D: TRBD1
J: TRBJ2-3
DNA: TGTGCCAGCAGCTGGGGACAGGGGAGGTACACAGATACGCAGTATTTT
CDR3: CASSWGQGRYTDTQYF

length: 14
V: TRBV6-1
size: few
D: -
J: TRBJ1-5
DNA: TGTGCCACCAAGCAGGGGAGGGGCAATCAGCCCCAGCATTTT
CDR3: CATKQGRGNQPQHF

length: 13
V: TRBV29-1
size: -
D: TRBD1
J: TRBJ1-1
DNA: TGCAGCGCATCGGGACAGCAGAGTACTGAAGCTTTCTTT
CDR3: CSASGQQSTEAFF

length: 13
V: TRBV13
size: -
D: -
J: TRBJ2-1
DNA: TGTGCCAGCAGCTTATTCAGGGCTAATGAGCAGTTCTTC
CDR3: CASSLFRANEQFF

length: 14
V: TRBV11-1
size: few
D: TRBD1
J: TRBJ1-1
DNA: TGTGCCAGCAGCCTTGGACAGGGGATGGCTGAAGCTTTCTTT
CDR3: CASSLGQGMAEAFF

length: 15
V: TRBV6-5
size: few
D: TRBD2
J: TRBJ2-1
DNA: TGTGCCAGCAGGCGTTCTAGCGGGGGGTACAATGAGCAGTTCTTC
CDR3: CASRRSSGGYNEQFF

length: 13
V: TRBV7-9
size: -
D: -
J: TRBJ2-7
DNA: TGTGCCAGCAGCTTTACGGGATCCTACGAGCAGTACTTC
CDR3: CASSFTGSYEQYF

length: 13
V: TRBV5-1
size: -
D: -
J: TRBJ2-3
DNA: TGCGCCAGCAGGCACAGTATGACAGATACGCAGTATTTT
CDR3: CASRHSMTDTQYF